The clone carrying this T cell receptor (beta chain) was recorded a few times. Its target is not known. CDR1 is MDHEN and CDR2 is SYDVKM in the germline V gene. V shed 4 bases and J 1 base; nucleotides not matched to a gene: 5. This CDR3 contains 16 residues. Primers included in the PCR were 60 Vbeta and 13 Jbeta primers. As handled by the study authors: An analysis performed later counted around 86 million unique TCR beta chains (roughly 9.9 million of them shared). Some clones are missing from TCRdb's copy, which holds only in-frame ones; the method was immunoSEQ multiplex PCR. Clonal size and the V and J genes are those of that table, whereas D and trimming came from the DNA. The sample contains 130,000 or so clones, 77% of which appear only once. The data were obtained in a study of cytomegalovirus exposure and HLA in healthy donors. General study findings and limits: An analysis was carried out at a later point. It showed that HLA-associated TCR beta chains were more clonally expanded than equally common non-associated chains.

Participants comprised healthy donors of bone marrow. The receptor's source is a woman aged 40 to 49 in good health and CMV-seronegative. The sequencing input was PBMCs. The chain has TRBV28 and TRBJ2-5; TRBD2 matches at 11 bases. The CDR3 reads CASSSISGGAQETQYF. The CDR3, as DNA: TGTGCCAGCAGTTCCATTAGCGGGGGGGCCCAAGAGACCCAGTACTTC.